The entry below gives a single TCR beta chain sequence along with its context. Its antigen is as yet unknown. Collection of ten milliliters of peripheral blood was performed for each donor. With 2 bases clipped from V and 3 bases from J, the junction kept 14 bases outside the gene matches. CDR1 and CDR2 (germline): MGHRA, YSYEKL. The CDR3 length is 18 residues. These data are taken from a study of blood T cells in healthy people across ages. The study, taken as a whole, reports: Naive T cell percentage and TCR beta diversity correlated strongly. Diversity estimates from one million T cells were considered underestimates.

A J-beta primer mix and a sample-barcoded 5' primer were used in a second PCR of roughly 7 to 12 cycles. TCRdb reanalysed the 5' RACE reads using MiXCR and keeps one entry per CDR3 protein. The data show approximately 850,000 distinct CDR3 sequences, 58% seen once. The genes are TRBV4-1 and TRBJ2-3; 7 bases match TRBD1. The sequencing sample was made of blood. The TCR sequence derives from a young man in good health. The CDR3 protein is CASSQPPPMTGQTDTQYF. In DNA form, the CDR3 reads TGCGCCAGCAGCCAACCTCCGCCGATGACAGGGCAGACAGATACGCAGTATTTT.